The source of this T cell receptor beta chain is a study of shared clonotypes between healthy human individuals. The V gene lost 1 base and the J gene lost 10 bases, with 11 bases spanning the gap. This CDR3 spans 12 amino acids. CDR1 is SGHRS and CDR2 is YFSETQ in the germline V gene. Replicate PCRs for sorted subsets used 200 ng DNA; this equaled 25,000 to 35,000 T cell genomes. Sequenced by immunoSEQ multiplex PCR; TCRdb stores in-frame clones only, minus some. The sample holds a few hundred thousand clones; around 97% are singletons and the top ten take roughly 0.055%. Study-level findings and limits: On the whole, naive subsets had larger estimated richness than memory subsets had. A few donors showed sharing of about 5.5% of naive CD4 clonotypes.

Worth noting for this clone: Its target is not known.

This sequence originates from a woman younger than 45 in good health. The chain has TRBV5-1 and TRBJ1-1; unclear D gene. Material: naive CD4+ T cells sorted from blood. The sample's subset: CD45RA+ positively selected. This CDR3 is CASSLYEGVAFF. In DNA, the CDR3 is TGCGCCAGCAGCTTGTACGAGGGTGTAGCTTTCTTT.